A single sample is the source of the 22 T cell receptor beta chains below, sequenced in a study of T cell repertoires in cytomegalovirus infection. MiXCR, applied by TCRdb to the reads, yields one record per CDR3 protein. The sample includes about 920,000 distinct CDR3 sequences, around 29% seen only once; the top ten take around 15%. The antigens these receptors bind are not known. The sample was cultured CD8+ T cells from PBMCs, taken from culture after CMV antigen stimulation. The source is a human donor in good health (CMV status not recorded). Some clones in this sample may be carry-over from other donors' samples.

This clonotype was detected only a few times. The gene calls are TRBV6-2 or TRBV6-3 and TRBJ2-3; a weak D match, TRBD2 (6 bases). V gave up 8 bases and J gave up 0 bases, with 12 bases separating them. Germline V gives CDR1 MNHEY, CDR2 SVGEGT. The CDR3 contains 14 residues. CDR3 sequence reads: CASGGVTSTDTQYF. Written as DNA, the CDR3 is TGTGCCAGCGGCGGGGTTACCAGCACAGATACGCAGTATTTT.

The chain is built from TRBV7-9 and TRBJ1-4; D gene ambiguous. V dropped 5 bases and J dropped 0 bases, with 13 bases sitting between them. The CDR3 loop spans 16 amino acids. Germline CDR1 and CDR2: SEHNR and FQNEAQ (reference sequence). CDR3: CASSDRSLATNEKLFF. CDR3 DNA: TGTGCCAGCAGCGATCGTTCACTCGCAACTAATGAAAAACTGTTTTTT.

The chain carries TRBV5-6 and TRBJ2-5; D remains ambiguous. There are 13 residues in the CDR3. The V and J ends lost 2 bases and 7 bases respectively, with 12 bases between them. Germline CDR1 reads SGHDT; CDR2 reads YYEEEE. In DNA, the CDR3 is TGTGCCAGCAGCTTTAGACCCCAGTTGACCCAGTACTTC. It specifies CASSFRPQLTQYF.

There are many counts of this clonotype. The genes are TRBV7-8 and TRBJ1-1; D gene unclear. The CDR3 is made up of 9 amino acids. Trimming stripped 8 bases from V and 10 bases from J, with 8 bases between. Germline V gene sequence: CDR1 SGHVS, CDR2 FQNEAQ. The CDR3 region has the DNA TGTGCCAGCGGGAACCCAGCTTTCTTT. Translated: CASGNPAFF.

Here the CDR3 reads CASSQTSVETQYF. The CDR3 DNA is TGTGCCAGCAGTCAGACTAGCGTAGAGACCCAGTACTTC. This chain connects TRBV6-1 to TRBJ2-5, with 8 nucleotides matching TRBD2. The CDR3 consists of 13 residues. Germline CDR1 and CDR2: MNHNS and SASEGT. The V segment lost 5 bases and the J segment 4 bases; nucleotides outside the gene matches: 3.

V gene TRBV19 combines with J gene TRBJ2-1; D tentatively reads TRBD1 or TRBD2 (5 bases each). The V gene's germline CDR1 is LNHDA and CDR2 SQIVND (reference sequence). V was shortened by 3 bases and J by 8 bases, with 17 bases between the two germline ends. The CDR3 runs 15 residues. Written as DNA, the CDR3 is TGTGCCAGTAGTATGGGGGAGATGGGTAACCATGAGCAGTTCTTC. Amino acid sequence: CASSMGEMGNHEQFF.

The CDR3 nucleotides read TGTGCCAGCAGTTTAGACGCCCAACTGGATACGCAGTATTTT. This sequence encodes CASSLDAQLDTQYF. The chain carries TRBV28 and TRBJ2-3; D is unclear. In germline, CDR1 is MDHEN, CDR2 SYDVKM. Deletions cut 2 bases from V and 6 bases from J, with 12 bases between. The CDR3 covers 14 residues.

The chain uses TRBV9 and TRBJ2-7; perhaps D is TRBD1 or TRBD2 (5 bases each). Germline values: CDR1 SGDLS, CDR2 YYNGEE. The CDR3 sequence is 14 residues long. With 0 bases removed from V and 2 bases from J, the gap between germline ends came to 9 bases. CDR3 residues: CASSVGRGAYEQYF. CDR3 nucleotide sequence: TGTGCCAGCAGCGTAGGCAGAGGGGCCTACGAGCAGTACTTC.

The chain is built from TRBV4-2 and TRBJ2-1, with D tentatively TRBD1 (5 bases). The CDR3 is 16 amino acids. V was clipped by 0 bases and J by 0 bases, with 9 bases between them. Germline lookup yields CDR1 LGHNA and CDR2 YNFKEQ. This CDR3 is CASSQEAQGSYNEQFF. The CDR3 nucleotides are TGTGCCAGCAGCCAAGAAGCCCAGGGCTCCTACAATGAGCAGTTCTTC.

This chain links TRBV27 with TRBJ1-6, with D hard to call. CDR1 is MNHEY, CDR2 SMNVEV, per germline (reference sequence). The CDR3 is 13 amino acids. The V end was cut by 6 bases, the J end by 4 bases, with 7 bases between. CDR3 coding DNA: TGTGCCAGCAGCCGCCATTATAATTCACCCCTCCACTTT. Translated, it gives CASSRHYNSPLHF.

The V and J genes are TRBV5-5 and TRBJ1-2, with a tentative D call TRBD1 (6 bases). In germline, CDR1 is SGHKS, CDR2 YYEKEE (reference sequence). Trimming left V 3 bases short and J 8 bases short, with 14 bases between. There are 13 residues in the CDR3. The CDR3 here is CASSSRGFEGYTF. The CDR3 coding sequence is TGTGCCAGCAGCTCCAGGGGTTTCGAGGGCTACACCTTC.

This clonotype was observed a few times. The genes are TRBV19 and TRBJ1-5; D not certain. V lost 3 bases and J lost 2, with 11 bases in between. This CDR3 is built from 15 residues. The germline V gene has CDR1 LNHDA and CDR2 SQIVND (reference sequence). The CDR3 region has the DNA TGTGCCAGTAGTATTTGGTCTGATGGCAATCAGCCCCAGCATTTT. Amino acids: CASSIWSDGNQPQHF.

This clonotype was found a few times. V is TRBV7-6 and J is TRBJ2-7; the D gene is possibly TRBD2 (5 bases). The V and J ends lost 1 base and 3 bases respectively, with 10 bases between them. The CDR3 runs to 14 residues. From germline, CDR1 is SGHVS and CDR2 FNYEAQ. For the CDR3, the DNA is TGTGCCAGCAGCTTAGAGGTCGCGGGCTACGAGCAGTACTTC. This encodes CASSLEVAGYEQYF.

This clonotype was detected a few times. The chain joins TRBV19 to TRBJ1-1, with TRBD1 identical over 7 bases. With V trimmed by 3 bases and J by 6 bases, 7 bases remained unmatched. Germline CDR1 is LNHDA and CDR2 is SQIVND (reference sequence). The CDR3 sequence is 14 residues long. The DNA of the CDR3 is TGTGCCAGTAGTATTGGGACAGTTACATCTGAAGCTTTCTTT. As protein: CASSIGTVTSEAFF.

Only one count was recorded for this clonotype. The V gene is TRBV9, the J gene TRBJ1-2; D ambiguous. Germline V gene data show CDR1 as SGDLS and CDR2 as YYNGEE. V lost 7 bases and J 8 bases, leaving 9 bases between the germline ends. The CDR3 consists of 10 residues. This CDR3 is CASGPRGYTF. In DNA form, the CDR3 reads TGTGCCAGCGGGCCGCGGGGCTACACCTTC.

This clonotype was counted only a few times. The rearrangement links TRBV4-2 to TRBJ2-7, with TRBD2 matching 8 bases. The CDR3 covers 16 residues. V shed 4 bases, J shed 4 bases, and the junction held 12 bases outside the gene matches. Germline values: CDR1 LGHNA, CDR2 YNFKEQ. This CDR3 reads CASSPSLLAAEYEQYF. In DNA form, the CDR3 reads TGTGCCAGCAGCCCGAGCCTACTAGCGGCGGAATACGAGCAGTACTTC.

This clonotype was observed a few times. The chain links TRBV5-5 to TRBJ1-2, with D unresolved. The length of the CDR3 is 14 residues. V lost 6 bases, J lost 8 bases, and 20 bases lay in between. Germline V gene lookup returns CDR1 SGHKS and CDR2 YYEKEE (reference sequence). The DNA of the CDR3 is TGTGCCAGCACTTTTGGGGAAGGGCCCCGGGGCTACACCTTC. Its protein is CASTFGEGPRGYTF. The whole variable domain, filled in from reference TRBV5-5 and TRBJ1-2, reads DAGVTQSPTHLIKTRGQQVTLRCSPISGHKSVSWYQQVLGQGPQFIFQYYEKEERGRGNFPDRFSARQFPNYSSELNVNALLLGDSALYLCASTFGEGPRGYTFGSGTRLTVV.

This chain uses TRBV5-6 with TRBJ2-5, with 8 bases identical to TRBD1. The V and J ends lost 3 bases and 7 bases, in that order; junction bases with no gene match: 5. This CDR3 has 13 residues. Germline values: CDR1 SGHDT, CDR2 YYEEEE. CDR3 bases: TGTGCCAGCAGCTCGGACAGGGAAGGGACCCAGTACTTC. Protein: CASSSDREGTQYF.

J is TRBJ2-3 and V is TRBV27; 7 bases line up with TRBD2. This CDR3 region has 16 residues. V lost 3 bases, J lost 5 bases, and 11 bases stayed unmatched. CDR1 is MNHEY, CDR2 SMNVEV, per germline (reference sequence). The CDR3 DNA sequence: TGTGCCAGCAGTTTCCGGCGGGGGAGCCCAAAAGATACGCAGTATTTT. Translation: CASSFRRGSPKDTQYF.

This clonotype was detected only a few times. DNA for the CDR3: TGTGCCAGCAGTTTATCAGATGCCAACAATGAGCAGTTCTTC. It translates to CASSLSDANNEQFF. The rearrangement uses TRBV6-1 and TRBJ2-1; D not certain. Per germline, CDR1 MNHNS and CDR2 SASEGT. V lost 5 bases, J lost 5 bases, and 13 bases lay in between. CDR3 length equals 14 residues.

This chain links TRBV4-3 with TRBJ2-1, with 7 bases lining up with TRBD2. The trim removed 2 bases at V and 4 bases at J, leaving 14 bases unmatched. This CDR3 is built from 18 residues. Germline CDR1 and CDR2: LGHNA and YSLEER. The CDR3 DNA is TGCGCCAGCAGCCAAAGTCTTCTTAGGCTAGCGGAATACAATGAGCAGTTCTTC. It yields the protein CASSQSLLRLAEYNEQFF.

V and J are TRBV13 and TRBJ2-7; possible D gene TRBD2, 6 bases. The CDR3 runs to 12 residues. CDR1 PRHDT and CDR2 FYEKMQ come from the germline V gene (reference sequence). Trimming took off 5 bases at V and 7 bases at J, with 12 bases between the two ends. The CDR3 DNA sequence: TGTGCCAGCAGCCTAGCTCGGGGGGAGCAGTACGTC. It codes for CASSLARGEQYV.